One and the same sample provided the 23 T cell receptor beta chains below, sequenced in a study of T cells after yellow fever vaccination. TCRdb passed the 5' RACE reads through MiXCR, listing each CDR3 protein once. Among about 74,000 distinct CDR3 sequences, more than 5.5% were seen once, and the ten largest hold roughly 33%. Specimen: CD8+ T cells sorted from PBMCs, collected 5 days after the first yellow fever vaccination. These receptors were collected from a man aged 18 to 29 who received the YFV17D yellow fever vaccine.

This clonotype was detected many times. This chain uses TRBV5-6 with TRBJ1-2; TRBD1 matches 7 bases. V trimming: 2 bases; J trimming: 5 bases; junction bases outside the gene matches: 9. Germline loops: CDR1 SGHDT, CDR2 YYEEEE. The length of the CDR3 is 15 residues. The CDR3 DNA sequence: TGTGCCAGCAGCTTTATATCGGACAGGTGGTATGGCTACACCTTC. This encodes CASSFISDRWYGYTF. The variable domain in full, with the rest retrieved from reference TRBV5-6 and TRBJ1-2, is DAGVTQSPTHLIKTRGQQVTLRCSPKSGHDTVSWYQQALGQGPQFIFQYYEEEERQRGNFPDRFSGHQFPNYSSELNVNALLLGDSALYLCASSFISDRWYGYTFGSGTRLTVV.

This clonotype was found a few times. This chain joins TRBV21-1 and TRBJ2-7; no DNA check was done on the table's D call, TRBD1. TRBV21-1 represents a pseudogene. CDR3 length: 15 residues. The CDR3 DNA reads as TGTGCCAGCAGCAAAACGAGCCAGGGGAGCCACGAGCAGTACGTC. Its protein product is CASSKTSQGSHEQYV.

This clonotype was counted between two and nine times. This sequence joins TRBV6-2 or TRBV6-3 and TRBJ2-7; D not certain. Germline lookup yields CDR1 MNHEY and CDR2 SVGEGT. The CDR3 runs 15 residues. Trimming stripped 6 bases from V and 5 bases from J, with 20 bases between. This CDR3 reads CASSQTPPTSHEQYF. DNA for the CDR3: TGTGCCAGCAGCCAAACACCGCCGACGTCTCACGAGCAGTACTTC.

This clonotype has ten or more counts. The CDR3 sequence is CASRRTSGGDRQETQYF. The DNA for the CDR3 is TGCGCCAGCAGGCGGACTAGCGGGGGGGATAGACAAGAGACCCAGTACTTC. V gene TRBV4-1 combines with J gene TRBJ2-5; TRBD2 agrees at 15 bases. The trim removed 6 bases at V and 2 bases at J, leaving 7 bases unmatched. In germline, CDR1 is MGHRA, CDR2 YSYEKL. The CDR3 consists of 17 residues.

This clonotype showed up just a few times. V and J are TRBV7-6 and TRBJ2-2; TRBD1 aligns across 9 bases. The V gene end was trimmed by 3 bases and the J gene end by 5 bases; junction bases not matched to a gene: 4. The CDR3 contains 15 residues. In germline, CDR1 is SGHVS, CDR2 FNYEAQ. The CDR3 protein is CASSFNRGRTGELFF. CDR3 nucleotide sequence: TGTGCCAGCAGCTTCAACAGGGGGCGGACCGGGGAGCTGTTTTTT.

This clonotype was seen at least ten times. This chain links TRBV4-1 with TRBJ2-2, with 11 bases lining up with TRBD2. The germline V gene has CDR1 MGHRA and CDR2 YSYEKL. This CDR3 contains 16 residues. The junction had 10 bases not matched to a gene; V was cut back by 6 bases and J by 7 bases. CDR3 loop: CASRPLTSGVVGELFF. CDR3 DNA: TGCGCCAGCAGGCCCTTGACTAGCGGGGTGGTCGGGGAGCTGTTTTTT.

This clonotype was observed a handful of times. The genes are TRBV4-1 and TRBJ1-2; D is possibly TRBD1 (5 bases). V lost 2 bases and J 2 bases, leaving 12 bases between the germline ends. Germline CDR1 reads MGHRA; CDR2 reads YSYEKL. This CDR3 spans 15 amino acids. CDR3 residues: CASSQQQGSNYGYTF. The CDR3 DNA is TGCGCCAGCAGCCAACAGCAGGGTTCCAACTATGGCTACACCTTC.

The V call is TRBV29-1, the J call TRBJ2-3; D gene unclear. V was pared by 4 bases and J by 6 bases, with 8 bases between. Germline values: CDR1 SQVTM, CDR2 ANQGSEA. This CDR3 has 11 residues. The CDR3 region is CSVGRGDTQYF. In DNA, the CDR3 is TGCAGCGTTGGACGTGGTGATACGCAGTATTTT.

This clonotype was recorded many times. V usage is TRBV24-1 and J usage is TRBJ2-3; D gene ambiguous. Trimming left V 1 base short and J 0 bases short, with 4 bases between. From germline, CDR1 is KGHDR and CDR2 SFDVKD. The CDR3 has 14 amino acids. CDR3 coding DNA: TGTGCCACCAGTGATTTCACTAGCACAGATACGCAGTATTTT. This sequence encodes CATSDFTSTDTQYF.

This chain uses TRBV15 with TRBJ1-6, with D unresolved. This CDR3 is built from 12 residues. Germline CDR1 and CDR2: LNHNV and YYDKDF (reference sequence). V was trimmed by 0 bases and J by 7 bases, leaving 1 base between them. CDR3 DNA sequence: TGTGCCACCAGCAGAGAGAATTCACCCCTCCACTTT. It specifies CATSRENSPLHF.

The chain couples TRBV12-3 or TRBV12-4 to TRBJ2-7, with D perhaps being TRBD1 or TRBD2 (5 bases each). This CDR3 is built from 13 residues. Trimming took 7 bases from V and 6 from J, leaving 16 bases between them. The CDR3 nucleotides read TGTGCCAGCACACCGGGACCACCTCTCGAGCAGTACTTC. Translation: CASTPGPPLEQYF.

In its sample, this clonotype was seen many times. The chain is built from TRBV6-5 and TRBJ1-6; 7 positions match TRBD1. CDR1 and CDR2 (germline): MNHEY, SVGAGI. V lost 6 bases, J lost 7 bases, and 6 bases stayed unmatched. There are 14 residues in the CDR3. CDR3 protein: CASRPTGRNSPLHF. Here the CDR3 DNA reads TGTGCCAGCAGACCGACAGGGAGGAATTCACCCCTCCACTTT.

This clonotype was seen a handful of times. The CDR3 protein is CASSLNPAGATGNEQFF. The CDR3 DNA sequence: TGTGCCAGCAGCTTAAACCCTGCGGGGGCGACGGGGAATGAGCAGTTCTTC. The V call is TRBV7-3, the J call TRBJ2-1; D perhaps matches TRBD2 (7 bases). V shed 1 base and J shed 7 bases, with 20 bases lying between them. This CDR3 is 17 amino acids long. The germline gives CDR1 SGHTA, CDR2 FQGTGA.

There are many counts of this clonotype. J is TRBJ2-1 and V is TRBV10-2; 9 nucleotides align to TRBD1. J lost 3 bases, V lost 1 base, and 4 bases had no gene match. Germline V gene data show CDR1 as WSHSY and CDR2 as SAAADI. The CDR3 is made up of 16 amino acids. CDR3 sequence: CASSEWRDRDYNEQFF. The CDR3, as DNA: TGCGCCAGCAGTGAGTGGCGGGACAGGGACTACAATGAGCAGTTCTTC.

The table lists this clonotype with a few counts. V gene TRBV6-5 combines with J gene TRBJ1-2, with 8 positions matching TRBD1. Germline-derived CDR1 and CDR2 are MNHEY and SVGAGI. This CDR3 has 13 amino acids. V lost 5 bases to trimming and J lost 5 bases; unmatched junction nucleotides: 4. CDR3 nucleotides: TGTGCCAGCAGTCAGGGGGCAGGGTATGGCTACACCTTC. It encodes CASSQGAGYGYTF.

This clonotype was seen repeatedly, ten times or more. The genes are TRBV12-3 or TRBV12-4 and TRBJ2-1; D is unresolved. V lost 1 base and J 3 bases, leaving 7 bases between the germline ends. This CDR3 contains 14 residues. This CDR3 is CASSLEGSYNEQFF. The CDR3 DNA reads as TGTGCCAGCAGTTTAGAGGGTAGCTACAATGAGCAGTTCTTC.

There are a few counts of this clonotype. The chain links TRBV10-2 to TRBJ1-1; no clear D gene. The germline V gene encodes CDR1 WSHSY and CDR2 SAAADI. The CDR3 covers 12 residues. Trimming shortened V by 7 bases and J by 4 bases, and 10 bases separated the two germline ends. The CDR3 sequence: CASTLGGTEAFF. CDR3 nucleotide sequence: TGCGCCAGCACTTTGGGTGGCACTGAAGCTTTCTTT.

This clonotype was seen a few times. The rearrangement links TRBV19 to TRBJ2-3; D gene unclear. Germline CDR1 LNHDA, CDR2 SQIVND (reference sequence). V lost 4 bases and J lost 0, with 14 bases in between. There are 16 residues in the CDR3. The CDR3 loop is CASSTPGSASTDTQYF. CDR3 nucleotides: TGTGCCAGTAGTACCCCCGGCAGTGCTAGCACAGATACGCAGTATTTT.

This clonotype has a handful of counts. The chain couples TRBV21-1 to TRBJ2-5; TRBD1 was called by the table and not checked on the DNA. TRBV21-1 represents a pseudogene. The CDR3 runs 15 residues. The DNA for the CDR3 is TGTGCCAGCAGCAGGACAGGCGTCTCCCAAGAGACCCAGTACTTC. Translation: CASSRTGVSQETQYF.

At least ten counts were recorded for this clonotype. This chain joins TRBV9 and TRBJ1-3, with D uncertain. V lost 0 bases and J lost 0, with 7 bases in between. The CDR3 is made up of 15 amino acids. The V gene's germline CDR1 is SGDLS and CDR2 YYNGEE. The CDR3 DNA reads TGTGCCAGCAGCGTAGAAAAGGGCTCTGGAAACACCATATATTTT. As protein: CASSVEKGSGNTIYF.

In this sample, this clonotype turned up a few times. The genes are TRBV4-1 and TRBJ2-6, with D tentatively TRBD1 or TRBD2 (5 bases each). This CDR3 comprises 17 residues. With 1 base removed from V and 2 bases from J, the gap between germline ends came to 12 bases. Per the germline V gene, CDR1 is MGHRA and CDR2 is YSYEKL. In DNA, the CDR3 is TGCGCCAGCAGCCAAGTTCCTGGGACCGCTGGGGCCAACGTCCTGACTTTC. It translates to CASSQVPGTAGANVLTF.

This clonotype was detected a few times. The chain carries TRBV11-2 and TRBJ2-7; TRBD2 aligns across 8 bases. Germline V gene sequence: CDR1 SGHAT, CDR2 FQNNGV. The CDR3 totals 14 residues. V lost 5 bases, J lost 2 bases, and 5 bases stayed unmatched. Here the CDR3 reads CASSLRGATYEQYF. CDR3 bases: TGTGCCAGCAGCCTGCGGGGGGCTACCTACGAGCAGTACTTC. Together with reference TRBV11-2 and TRBJ2-7, the CDR3 gives the full variable domain: EAGVAQSPRYKIIEKRQSVAFWCNPISGHATLYWYQQILGQGPKLLIQFQNNGVVDDSQLPKDRFSAERLKGVDSTLKIQPAKLEDSAVYLCASSLRGATYEQYFGPGTRLTVT.

This clonotype was counted between two and nine times. The chain is built from TRBV25-1 and TRBJ1-2; tentatively, D is TRBD1 (6 bases). CDR3 size: 11 residues. The V end was cut by 9 bases, the J end by 5 bases, with 10 bases between. CDR1 and CDR2 (germline): MGHDK, SYGVNS. CDR3 DNA sequence: TGTGCCAGTGATACAGGGTATGGCTACACCTTC. Amino acids: CASDTGYGYTF.